One and the same sample provided the 26 T cell receptor beta chains below, sequenced in a study of T-cell memory formation after mild COVID-19. TCRdb re-called the 5' RACE reads through MiXCR, storing one row per CDR3 protein. Altogether 350,000 to 500,000 distinct CDR3 sequences are present, around a quarter being singletons, with the ten largest covering around 13%. The specimen was PBMCs or a T cell subset sorted from them (not recorded which). The receptor set was obtained from an adult woman who had mild COVID-19 (a few samples of this study predate the infection). Cell type and time point are not known.

This clonotype was found a few times. This chain connects TRBV20-1 to TRBJ1-3; maybe TRBD1 (5 bases). This CDR3 contains 13 residues. Trimming took 3 bases from V and 7 from J, leaving 13 bases between them. Germline CDR1 reads DFQATT; CDR2 reads SNEGSKA (reference sequence). As DNA, the CDR3 is TGCAGTGCTAGTAAAGGCAGGGTCAACACCATATATTTT. The encoded protein is CSASKGRVNTIYF.

This clonotype was seen more than once but under ten times. The chain recombines TRBV3-1 with TRBJ2-3; the match to TRBD1 covers 10 bases. Germline V lookup: CDR1 LGHDT, CDR2 YNNKEL (reference sequence). V lost 1 base and J lost 9; bases outside the gene matches: 7. The length of the CDR3 is 15 residues. CDR3 DNA sequence: TGTGCCAGCAGCCAAGGGGGACAGGGGAGAGGGACGCAGTATTTT. Translation: CASSQGGQGRGTQYF.

V usage is TRBV20-1 and J usage is TRBJ1-5, with a possible D match to TRBD1 (6 bases). CDR3 length: 14 residues. The V gene's germline CDR1 is DFQATT and CDR2 SNEGSKA (reference sequence). Trimming pared 3 bases from V and 2 bases from J, leaving 11 bases between. CDR3 bases: TGCAGTGCTAGTTGGTCAGGGGGCAATCAGCCCCAGCATTTT. As protein: CSASWSGGNQPQHF.

This clonotype appeared a few times. The J gene is TRBJ2-7, the V gene TRBV12-3 or TRBV12-4; no clear D gene. V was shortened by 1 base and J by 0 bases, with 10 bases between the two germline ends. The CDR3 length is 15 residues. CDR3 loop: CASSLVTASSYEQYF. The DNA of the CDR3 is TGTGCCAGCAGTTTAGTCACTGCTAGCTCCTACGAGCAGTACTTC.

This clonotype has only a few counts. V and J are TRBV11-3 and TRBJ2-1, with TRBD2 matching 10 bases. Germline V gene lookup returns CDR1 SGHNT and CDR2 YENEEA. This CDR3 contains 15 residues. Germline trimming cut 5 bases from V and 9 bases from J; bases unmatched to any gene: 10. The CDR3 sequence is CASSPSGGLATEQFF. CDR3 coding DNA: TGTGCCAGCAGCCCCAGCGGGGGACTAGCGACTGAGCAGTTCTTC.

This clonotype was counted only a few times. The chain joins TRBV7-9 to TRBJ2-7, with 7 nucleotides matching TRBD1. With V trimmed by 5 bases and J by 2 bases, 6 bases remained unmatched. Looked up from germline, CDR1 is SEHNR and CDR2 is FQNEAQ (reference sequence). There are 14 residues in the CDR3. CDR3 loop: CASSARDSPYEQYF. The CDR3 DNA reads as TGTGCCAGCAGCGCCCGGGACAGTCCCTACGAGCAGTACTTC.

V and J are TRBV12-3 or TRBV12-4 and TRBJ2-5; D not certain. The CDR3 runs 15 residues. V dropped 6 bases and J dropped 7 bases, with 21 bases sitting between them. The CDR3 DNA follows: TGTGCCAGCAGCCTACACGGACGTGGCGGCGTGACCCAGTACTTC. Translating gives CASSLHGRGGVTQYF.

V is TRBV5-1 and J is TRBJ1-4, with unresolved D. The CDR3 extends over 14 amino acids. Germline V gives CDR1 SGHRS, CDR2 YFSETQ. V was trimmed by 0 bases and J by 5 bases, leaving 8 bases between them. The CDR3 loop is CASSLDQSNEKLFF. In DNA form, the CDR3 reads TGCGCCAGCAGCTTGGACCAGAGCAATGAAAAACTGTTTTTT.

This clonotype was detected a few times. The chain uses TRBV6-5 and TRBJ2-2; D not certain. Between the trimmed V and J ends, which lost 0 bases and 4 bases, there was a span of 15 bases. The CDR3 extends over 17 amino acids. Germline assignment: CDR1 MNHEY and CDR2 SVGAGI. CDR3: CASSYSATITATGELFF. The CDR3 bases are TGTGCCAGCAGTTACTCTGCCACTATTACGGCCACCGGGGAGCTGTTTTTT.

This clonotype was detected a few times. J is TRBJ1-6 and V is TRBV7-8; D is unresolved. V was pared by 7 bases and J by 9 bases, with 16 bases between. There are 14 residues in the CDR3. Germline values: CDR1 SGHVS, CDR2 FQNEAQ. CDR3 sequence reads: CASTPVRGGSPLHF. The CDR3 coding sequence is TGTGCCAGCACCCCCGTACGGGGTGGTTCACCCCTCCACTTT.

The chain is built from TRBV2 and TRBJ2-3; D unresolved. The CDR3 totals 16 residues. Per germline, CDR1 SNHLY and CDR2 FYNNEI. Trimming took off 6 bases at V and 2 bases at J, with 18 bases between the two ends. The CDR3 DNA follows: TGTGCCAGCAGCCTCTTTTGGGAAGCCTTCACAGATACGCAGTATTTT. Translating it yields CASSLFWEAFTDTQYF.

This clonotype turned up a few times. The chain recombines TRBV10-3 with TRBJ2-3; D unresolved. V was cut by 8 bases and J by 4 bases, with 7 bases left in between. CDR3 length: 11 residues. CDR1 and CDR2 from the germline V gene are ENHRY and SYGVKD. The CDR3, as DNA: TGTGCCATCGGCCGGGCAGATACGCAGTATTTT. Its protein is CAIGRADTQYF.

The V call is TRBV20-1, the J call TRBJ2-4, with D perhaps TRBD1 or TRBD2 (5 bases each). CDR3 length: 16 amino acids. Germline V CDR1 and CDR2: DFQATT, SNEGSKA (reference sequence). Trimming stripped 3 bases from V and 0 bases from J, with 15 bases between. The CDR3 DNA reads as TGCAGTGCTAGGGGCACGGTTGGGACAGCCAAAAACATTCAGTACTTC. It translates to CSARGTVGTAKNIQYF.

This sequence joins TRBV5-6 and TRBJ1-2; D gene ambiguous. The CDR3 length is 11 residues. From germline, CDR1 is SGHDT and CDR2 YYEEEE. Deletions cut 2 bases from V and 5 bases from J, with 4 bases between. The CDR3 sequence is CASSFSYGYTF. The CDR3, as DNA: TGTGCCAGCAGCTTTTCTTATGGCTACACCTTC. Variable domain in full (rest from reference TRBV5-6 and TRBJ1-2): DAGVTQSPTHLIKTRGQQVTLRCSPKSGHDTVSWYQQALGQGPQFIFQYYEEEERQRGNFPDRFSGHQFPNYSSELNVNALLLGDSALYLCASSFSYGYTFGSGTRLTVV.

The chain combines TRBV4-2 with TRBJ1-1; TRBD1 matches at 9 bases. The junction had 4 bases not matched to a gene; V was cut back by 1 base and J by 1 base. This CDR3 contains 16 residues. Germline V gene lookup returns CDR1 LGHNA and CDR2 YNFKEQ. The CDR3 sequence is CASSQVETGGNTEAFF. The CDR3 DNA follows: TGTGCCAGCAGCCAAGTGGAGACAGGGGGGAACACTGAAGCTTTCTTT.

This clonotype was counted between two and nine times. The chain couples TRBV24-1 to TRBJ1-2; TRBD1 might be the D (5 bases). Germline V lookup: CDR1 KGHDR, CDR2 SFDVKD. V lost 3 bases to trimming and J lost 1 base, with 8 bases between them. This CDR3 has 14 amino acids. This chain's CDR3 is CATSDLTDNYGYTF. CDR3 DNA: TGTGCCACCAGTGATCTGACAGATAACTATGGCTACACCTTC.

This chain links TRBV5-1 with TRBJ2-3; the D is unclear. Per the germline V gene, CDR1 is SGHRS and CDR2 is YFSETQ. V was cut by 7 bases and J by 2 bases, with 17 bases left in between. CDR3 length: 15 amino acids. As DNA, the CDR3 is TGCGCCAGCGCCCCGGAGTGGCCGCTCACAGATACGCAGTATTTT. Its translation: CASAPEWPLTDTQYF.

The J gene is TRBJ2-7, the V gene TRBV27, with D unclear. CDR3 size: 12 residues. V shed 11 bases and J shed 0 bases, with 11 bases lying between them. CDR1 MNHEY and CDR2 SMNVEV come from the germline V gene (reference sequence). This CDR3 is CAPLRASYEQYF. DNA for the CDR3: TGTGCCCCCTTAAGGGCCTCCTACGAGCAGTACTTC.

The gene calls are TRBV4-1 and TRBJ2-7, with 8 bases matching TRBD1. Losses at the gene ends were 0 bases for V and 3 bases for J; bases not matched to a gene: 4. The CDR3 length is 15 residues. The V gene's germline CDR1 is MGHRA and CDR2 YSYEKL. In DNA form, the CDR3 reads TGCGCCAGCAGCCAAGAAGCAGGGGGCCACTACGAGCAGTACTTC. Encoded protein: CASSQEAGGHYEQYF.

This clonotype appeared many times. This chain joins TRBV12-3 or TRBV12-4 and TRBJ2-7; D perhaps matches TRBD1 (5 bases). V was cut by 6 bases and J by 2 bases, with 11 bases left in between. CDR3 length: 13 residues. The chain's CDR3 is CASSFGQAYEQYF. The DNA of the CDR3 is TGTGCCAGCAGCTTCGGACAAGCCTACGAGCAGTACTTC.

This clonotype was counted a few times. V and J are TRBV19 and TRBJ2-7; D is undetermined. CDR3 size: 13 residues. Trimming pared 3 bases from V and 3 bases from J, leaving 9 bases between. Germline values: CDR1 LNHDA, CDR2 SQIVND (reference sequence). As DNA, the CDR3 is TGTGCCAGTAGTATTGGAGTGAACTACGAGCAGTACTTC. Protein: CASSIGVNYEQYF.

The CDR3 DNA follows: TGTGCCACCAGGGGACAGGGGTCGGATGAAGCTTTCTTT. Translated, it gives CATRGQGSDEAFF. This chain links TRBV24-1 with TRBJ1-1, with 10 bases fitting TRBD1. CDR3 length: 13 amino acids. With V trimmed by 7 bases and J by 7 bases, 5 bases remained unmatched. Germline CDR1 and CDR2: KGHDR and SFDVKD.

This clonotype has more than one count but fewer than ten. This chain connects TRBV7-9 to TRBJ2-7; 12 positions match TRBD2. V shed 4 bases and J 6 bases; nucleotides not matched to a gene: 16. CDR3 size: 18 residues. Germline CDR1 is SEHNR and CDR2 is FQNEAQ (reference sequence). This CDR3 is CASSSASLGLAGFLEQYF. Written as DNA, the CDR3 is TGTGCCAGCAGCTCAGCGTCCCTTGGACTAGCGGGGTTTCTCGAGCAGTACTTC.

This chain joins TRBV12-3 or TRBV12-4 and TRBJ1-1, with 8 positions matching TRBD1. V shed 4 bases, J shed 5 bases, and the junction held 9 bases outside the gene matches. This CDR3 region has 15 residues. The CDR3 is CASSSVQGVRTEAFF. The CDR3 bases are TGTGCCAGCAGTTCTGTACAGGGGGTTCGGACTGAAGCTTTCTTT.

This clonotype was seen more than once but under ten times. This chain joins TRBV9 and TRBJ2-4; 7 positions match TRBD2. This CDR3 is built from 18 residues. CDR1 and CDR2 (germline): SGDLS, YYNGEE. The ends lost 0 bases at V and 0 bases at J; junction bases unmatched: 9. CDR3 bases: TGTGCCAGCAGCGTAGAAGAGGCGGGAGAAAGAGCCAAAAACATTCAGTACTTC. It is translated as CASSVEEAGERAKNIQYF.

This chain joins TRBV20-1 and TRBJ1-1; 7 bases are a match to TRBD1. The germline V gene encodes CDR1 DFQATT and CDR2 SNEGSKA (reference sequence). The CDR3 contains 14 residues. V lost 3 bases, J lost 6 bases, and 10 bases stayed unmatched. The CDR3 spells CSARAPGQLSEAFF. CDR3 in DNA: TGCAGTGCTAGGGCTCCGGGACAGCTATCTGAAGCTTTCTTT.